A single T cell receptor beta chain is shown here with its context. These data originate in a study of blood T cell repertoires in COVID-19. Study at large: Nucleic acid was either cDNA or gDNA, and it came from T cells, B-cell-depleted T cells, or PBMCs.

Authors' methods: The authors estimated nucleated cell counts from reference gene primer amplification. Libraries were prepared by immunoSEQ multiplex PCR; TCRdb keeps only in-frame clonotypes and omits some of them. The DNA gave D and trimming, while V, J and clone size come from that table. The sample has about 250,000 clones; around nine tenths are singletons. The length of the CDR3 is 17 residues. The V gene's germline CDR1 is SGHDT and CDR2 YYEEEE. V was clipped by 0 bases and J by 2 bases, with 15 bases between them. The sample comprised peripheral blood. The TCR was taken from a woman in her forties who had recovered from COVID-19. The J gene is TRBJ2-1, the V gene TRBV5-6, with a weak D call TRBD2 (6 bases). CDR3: CASSLDYGGHTYNEQFF. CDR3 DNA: TGTGCCAGCAGCTTGGATTACGGGGGTCACACCTACAATGAGCAGTTCTTC.